These 19 T cell receptor beta chains originate from one sample sequenced in a study of technical replicates of blood from a few donors. This table comes from immunoSEQ multiplex PCR, and its TCRdb copy is limited to in-frame clones, with some not included. The table has 70,000 to 80,000 clones, around 92% seen once. The sequenced sample consisted of T cells isolated from PBMCs. These receptors all stem from a human donor in good health. Some clones in this sample may be carry-over from other donors' samples.

This sequence joins TRBV5-5 and TRBJ2-1, with D tentatively TRBD2 (5 bases). The length of the CDR3 is 16 residues. With 4 bases removed from V and 0 bases from J, the gap between germline ends came to 14 bases. Germline lookup yields CDR1 SGHKS and CDR2 YYEKEE (reference sequence). CDR3 nucleotides: TGTGCCAGCAGCCAAATAGCGCAGAGCTCCTACAATGAGCAGTTCTTC. Its translation is CASSQIAQSSYNEQFF.

The chain links TRBV19 to TRBJ1-5; D not resolved. The CDR3 has 16 residues. Germline V CDR1 and CDR2: LNHDA, SQIVND (reference sequence). V shed 1 base and J shed 0 bases, with 10 bases lying between them. CDR3 in amino acids: CASSIVAVISNQPQHF. The CDR3, as DNA: TGTGCCAGTAGTATAGTGGCCGTGATTAGCAATCAGCCCCAGCATTTT.

The chain combines TRBV7-3 with TRBJ1-2, with D maybe TRBD1 (6 bases). The V end was cut by 5 bases, the J end by 5 bases, with 9 bases between. Germline values: CDR1 SGHTA, CDR2 FQGTGA. The CDR3 is 12 amino acids. Here the CDR3 reads CASSHRGYGYTF. Written as DNA, the CDR3 is TGTGCCAGCAGCCATAGGGGGTATGGCTACACCTTC. Combining the CDR3 with reference TRBV7-3 and TRBJ1-2 gives the whole variable domain GAGVSQTPSNKVTEKGKYVELRCDPISGHTALYWYRQSLGQGPEFLIYFQGTGAADDSGLPNDRFFAVRPEGSVSTLKIQRTERGDSAVYLCASSHRGYGYTFGSGTRLTVV.

The chain joins TRBV6-4 to TRBJ1-2; D unclear. Trimming removed 0 bases from V and 5 bases from J, with 10 bases in between. This CDR3 has 14 residues. Germline assignment: CDR1 MRHNA and CDR2 SNTAGT. The CDR3 bases are TGTGCCAGCAGTGACTCGGCCGAGGAGTATGGCTACACCTTC. Residues: CASSDSAEEYGYTF.

This clone showed up just a few times. The chain couples TRBV5-6 to TRBJ1-5, with TRBD1 matching over 7 bases. V lost 5 bases, J lost 7 bases, and 6 bases stayed unmatched. This CDR3 region has 13 residues. Germline loops: CDR1 SGHDT, CDR2 YYEEEE. For the CDR3, the DNA is TGTGCCAGCAGTTACGACAGGGCCCAGCCCCAGCATTTT. Translated, it gives CASSYDRAQPQHF.

The chain carries TRBV6-1 and TRBJ1-5; no clear D. Trimming cost V 0 bases and J 3 bases, with 3 bases left between them. This CDR3 region has 13 residues. CDR1 and CDR2 from the germline V gene are MNHNS and SASEGT. This CDR3 is CASSEALNQPQHF. CDR3 DNA: TGTGCCAGCAGTGAAGCCCTCAATCAGCCCCAGCATTTT.

The rearrangement links TRBV28 to TRBJ2-5, with D possibly matching TRBD2 (6 bases). The CDR3 length is 16 residues. Germline V gives CDR1 MDHEN, CDR2 SYDVKM. V lost 3 bases, J lost 5 bases, and 19 bases lay in between. CDR3 sequence: CASSLGGPLRRETQYF. CDR3 DNA sequence: TGTGCCAGCAGTTTGGGGGGACCCTTGCGGCGGGAGACCCAGTACTTC.

This clone was recorded once. The V and J genes are TRBV5-4 and TRBJ2-2, with 7 positions matching TRBD1. Trimming removed 4 bases from V and 3 bases from J; junction bases left unmatched: 0. Germline values: CDR1 SGHNT, CDR2 YYREEE (reference sequence). The CDR3 spans 13 residues. The CDR3 sequence: CASSTGDTGELFF. The CDR3 DNA reads as TGTGCCAGCAGCACAGGGGACACCGGGGAGCTGTTTTTT.

The chain recombines TRBV2 with TRBJ2-7, with TRBD2 matching over 13 bases. CDR3 length equals 13 residues. Looked up from germline, CDR1 is SNHLY and CDR2 is FYNNEI. The V segment lost 6 bases and the J segment 4 bases; nucleotides outside the gene matches: 0. The CDR3: CASRTSGGYEQYF. In DNA form, the CDR3 reads TGTGCCAGCAGGACTAGCGGGGGGTACGAGCAGTACTTC. Full variable domain (missing parts from reference TRBV2 and TRBJ2-7): EPEVTQTPSHQVTQMGQEVILRCVPISNHLYFYWYRQILGQKVEFLVSFYNNEISEKSEIFDDQFSVERPDGSNFTLKIRSTKLEDSAMYFCASRTSGGYEQYFGPGTRLTVT.

V usage is TRBV7-2 and J usage is TRBJ2-3, with D possibly matching TRBD2 (7 bases). Trimming removed 3 bases from V and 1 base from J, with 14 bases in between. This CDR3 has 16 residues. Germline values: CDR1 SGHTA, CDR2 FQGNSA. CDR3 region: CASSLGRGRGTDTQYF. DNA of the CDR3: TGTGCCAGCAGCTTGGGGAGGGGGAGGGGCACAGATACGCAGTATTTT.

V gene TRBV11-2 combines with J gene TRBJ2-1, with 14 bases matching TRBD2. This CDR3 comprises 16 residues. Germline assignment: CDR1 SGHAT and CDR2 FQNNGV. With 6 bases clipped from V and 10 bases from J, the junction kept 11 bases outside the gene matches. The CDR3 is CASRKAGLAGVREQFF. CDR3 in DNA: TGTGCCAGCAGAAAAGCGGGACTAGCGGGAGTTCGAGAGCAGTTCTTC.

CDR3 sequence (DNA): TGTGCCAGCAACCCTAGCGGCACAGATACGCAGTATTTT. Its protein is CASNPSGTDTQYF. The J gene is TRBJ2-3, the V gene TRBV21-1; the table assigns TRBD2, which was not confirmed against the DNA. TRBV21-1 is a recognized pseudogene. The CDR3 runs 13 residues.

The V gene is TRBV19, the J gene TRBJ2-3, with a tentative D call TRBD1 (5 bases). The germline gives CDR1 LNHDA, CDR2 SQIVND (reference sequence). Between the trimmed V and J ends, which lost 1 base and 2 bases, there was a span of 7 bases. The CDR3 is made up of 14 amino acids. DNA for the CDR3: TGTGCCAGTAGTATAGGGGGCCTCACAGATACGCAGTATTTT. Its translation: CASSIGGLTDTQYF.

This chain joins TRBV15 and TRBJ2-1; no clear D. In germline, CDR1 is LNHNV, CDR2 YYDKDF (reference sequence). Trimming shortened V by 4 bases and J by 9 bases, and 13 bases separated the two germline ends. This CDR3 is built from 13 residues. The CDR3 nucleotides are TGTGCCACCAGCATTAAGGTTTCGGGTGAGCAGTTCTTC. Protein product: CATSIKVSGEQFF.

V is TRBV14 and J is TRBJ2-7; tentatively, D is TRBD1 (6 bases). This CDR3 contains 12 residues. Looked up from germline, CDR1 is SGHDN and CDR2 is FVKESK. V was trimmed by 5 bases and J by 6 bases, leaving 11 bases between them. The CDR3 here is CASSSHRVEQYF. CDR3 nucleotide sequence: TGTGCCAGCAGCTCCCACAGGGTCGAGCAGTACTTC.

This clone was observed a few times. The genes are TRBV18 and TRBJ1-1; 7 nucleotides line up with TRBD1. This CDR3 is 15 amino acids long. Germline CDR1 and CDR2: KGHSH and LQKENI. Trimming cost V 0 bases and J 4 bases; bases outside gene matches: 5. CDR3 amino acids: CASSPPRQGPTEAFF. CDR3 bases: TGTGCCAGCTCACCACCCCGACAGGGACCCACTGAAGCTTTCTTT.

The CDR3 loop is CASSLGVGQLYGYTF. In nucleotides, the CDR3 is TGTGCCAGCAGCTTGGGTGTTGGACAGCTATATGGCTACACCTTC. This chain uses TRBV7-9 with TRBJ1-2; D is perhaps TRBD1 (6 bases). Germline V gene lookup returns CDR1 SEHNR and CDR2 FQNEAQ (reference sequence). The CDR3 contains 15 residues. The V end lost 3 bases, the J end lost 5 bases, and 16 bases lay between the germline ends.

The genes are TRBV7-9 and TRBJ2-7, with a weak D call TRBD1 (6 bases). V was cut by 4 bases and J by 4 bases, with 17 bases left in between. Germline CDR1 reads SEHNR; CDR2 reads FQNEAQ (reference sequence). This CDR3 contains 15 residues. CDR3 nucleotide sequence: TGTGCCAGCAGCTCCCAGGGGACCTGGTTGTACGAGCAGTACTTC. Its protein product is CASSSQGTWLYEQYF.

The DNA of the CDR3 is TGTGCCTGGAGTGTAACCCTAGGGGGGGACGGGGACTATGGCTACACCTTC. Protein: CAWSVTLGGDGDYGYTF. The gene calls are TRBV30 and TRBJ1-2; tentatively, D is TRBD1 (6 bases). V lost 0 bases and J 3 bases, leaving 20 bases between the germline ends. The CDR3 has 17 amino acids. The germline V gene encodes CDR1 GTSNPN and CDR2 SVGIG (reference sequence). The full variable domain, completed using reference TRBV30 and TRBJ1-2, is SQTIHQWPATLVQPVGSPLSLECTVEGTSNPNLYWYRQAAGRGLQLLFYSVGIGQISSEVPQNLSASRPQDRQFILSSKKLLLSDSGFYLCAWSVTLGGDGDYGYTFGSGTRLTVV.